This paragraph covers one T cell receptor beta chain sequence. Its target is not known. The data derive from a study of cytomegalovirus exposure and HLA in healthy donors. For the study at large: Both the approximately 130 validation repertoires and the 666 first-cohort repertoires used the same platform, as reported by a later analysis.

TCRdb keeps only in-frame clones here, not all; method: immunoSEQ multiplex PCR. The table lists fewer than 150,000 clones, around 86% of them singletons. General observations from the study: Generally TCR sequences proved uncommon, though certain public TCRs appeared in numerous donors. A list of more than 150 TCR beta chains associated with cytomegalovirus was given.

Input material: PBMCs. This TCR derives from a man aged 18-30 years in good health and CMV-seropositive.

The CDR3 loop reads CASSRPVYEQYF. The DNA for the CDR3 is TGCGCCAGCAGCCGTCCGGTCTACGAGCAGTACTTC. The rearrangement links TRBV5-1 to TRBJ2-7; no reliable D call. The germline V and J ends were trimmed by 4 bases and 3 bases, with 8 bases remaining between them. Germline assignment: CDR1 SGHRS and CDR2 YFSETQ. The CDR3 covers 12 residues.